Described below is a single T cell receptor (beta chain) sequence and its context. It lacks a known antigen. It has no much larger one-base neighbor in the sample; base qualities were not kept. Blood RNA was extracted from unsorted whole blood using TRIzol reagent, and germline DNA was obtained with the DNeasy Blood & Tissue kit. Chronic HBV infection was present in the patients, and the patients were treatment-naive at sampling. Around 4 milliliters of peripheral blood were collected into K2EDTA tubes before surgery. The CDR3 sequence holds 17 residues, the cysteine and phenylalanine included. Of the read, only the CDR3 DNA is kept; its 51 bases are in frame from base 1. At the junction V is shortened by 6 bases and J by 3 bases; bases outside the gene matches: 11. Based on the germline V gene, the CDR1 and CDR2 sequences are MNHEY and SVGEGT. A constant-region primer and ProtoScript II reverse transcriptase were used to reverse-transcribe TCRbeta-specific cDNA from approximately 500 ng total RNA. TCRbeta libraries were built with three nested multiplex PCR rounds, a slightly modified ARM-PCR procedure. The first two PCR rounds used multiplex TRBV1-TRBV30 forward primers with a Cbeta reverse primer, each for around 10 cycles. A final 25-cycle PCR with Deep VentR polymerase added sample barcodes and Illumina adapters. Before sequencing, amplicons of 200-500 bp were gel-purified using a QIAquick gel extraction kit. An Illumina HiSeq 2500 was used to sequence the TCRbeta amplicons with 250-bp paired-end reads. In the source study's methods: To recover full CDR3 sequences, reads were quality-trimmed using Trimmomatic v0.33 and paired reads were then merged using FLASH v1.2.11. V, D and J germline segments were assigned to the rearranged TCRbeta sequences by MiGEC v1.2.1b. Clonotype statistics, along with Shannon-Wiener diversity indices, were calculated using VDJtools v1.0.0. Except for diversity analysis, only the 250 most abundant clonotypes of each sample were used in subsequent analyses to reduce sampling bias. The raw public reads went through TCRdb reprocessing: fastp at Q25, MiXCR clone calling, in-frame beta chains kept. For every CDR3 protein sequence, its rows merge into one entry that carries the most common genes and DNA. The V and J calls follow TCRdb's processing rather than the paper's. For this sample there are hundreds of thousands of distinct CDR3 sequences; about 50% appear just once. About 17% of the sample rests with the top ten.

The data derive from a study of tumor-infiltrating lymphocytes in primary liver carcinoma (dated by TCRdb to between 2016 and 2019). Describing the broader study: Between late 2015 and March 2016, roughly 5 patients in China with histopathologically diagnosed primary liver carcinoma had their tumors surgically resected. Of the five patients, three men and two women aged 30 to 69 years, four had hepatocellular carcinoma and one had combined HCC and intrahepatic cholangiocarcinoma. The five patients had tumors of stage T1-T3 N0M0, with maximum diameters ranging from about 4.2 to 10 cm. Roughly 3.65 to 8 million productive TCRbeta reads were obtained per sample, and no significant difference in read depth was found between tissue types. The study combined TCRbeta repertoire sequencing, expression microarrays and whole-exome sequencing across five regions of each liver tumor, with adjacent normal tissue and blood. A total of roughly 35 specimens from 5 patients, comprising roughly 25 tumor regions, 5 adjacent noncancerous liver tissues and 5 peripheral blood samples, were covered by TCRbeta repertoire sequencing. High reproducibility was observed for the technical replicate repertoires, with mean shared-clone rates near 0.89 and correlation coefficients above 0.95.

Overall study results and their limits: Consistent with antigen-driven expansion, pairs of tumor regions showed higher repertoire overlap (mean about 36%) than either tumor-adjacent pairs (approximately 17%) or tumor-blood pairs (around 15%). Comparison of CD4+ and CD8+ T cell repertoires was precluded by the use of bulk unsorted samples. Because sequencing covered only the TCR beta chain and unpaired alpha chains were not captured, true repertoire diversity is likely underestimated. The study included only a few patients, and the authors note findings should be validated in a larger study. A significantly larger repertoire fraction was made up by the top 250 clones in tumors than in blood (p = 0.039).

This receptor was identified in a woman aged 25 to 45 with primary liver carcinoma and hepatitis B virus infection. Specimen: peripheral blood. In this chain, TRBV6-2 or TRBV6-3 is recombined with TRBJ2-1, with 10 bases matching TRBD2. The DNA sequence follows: TGTGCCAGCAGCCCCCCCGGACTAGCGGAGAACTACAATGAGCAGTTCTTC. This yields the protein CASSPPGLAENYNEQFF.